The present T cell receptor (beta chain) was sequenced within a study of graft-versus-host responses after intestinal transplantation. Overall study context: Induction using anti-thymocyte globulin, followed by tacrolimus and steroids for 2 to 4 years, was given to all recipients.

This CDR3 has 15 residues. Per the germline V gene, CDR1 is LGHNA and CDR2 is YSLEER. Trimming took 0 bases from V and 3 from J, leaving 11 bases between them. Clones were sequenced by immunoSEQ multiplex PCR, and TCRdb holds only the in-frame ones, with some missing. Among around 96,000 clones listed, 92% were seen once. As regards this clone: Its specificity is unknown.

The origin of this receptor is a human donor who received an intestinal transplant. The sample consisted of unstimulated CD4+ T cells sorted from spleen or lymph node cells, taken before intestinal transplant. V is TRBV4-3 and J is TRBJ1-1; D is perhaps TRBD1 (6 bases). CDR3 in amino acids: CASSQDSQGHTEAFF. CDR3 in DNA: TGCGCCAGCAGCCAAGATTCGCAGGGGCACACTGAAGCTTTCTTT.